This TCR beta chain was profiled in a study of cytotoxic CD8 clonotypes in ibrutinib-treated CLL. Points from the study as a whole: Clonality went up at ibrutinib response and then declined back toward baseline at progression. While tracking circulating CD8+ T-cell counts, baseline clonality exceeded that of age-matched healthy donors. Public clonotypes (which were uncommon) either contracted or remained stable on treatment.

Germline-derived CDR1 and CDR2 are GTSNPN and SVGIG (reference sequence). The CDR3 length is 11 residues. V was cut by 4 bases and J by 2 bases, with 4 bases left in between. Concerning this clone: The target antigen is unknown.

Profiled with immunoSEQ multiplex PCR; TCRdb holds only in-frame clones, not every one. The data contain 150,000 or so clones, about 84% of them singletons. Source: PBMCs, taken after 24 months of ibrutinib treatment. This chain connects TRBV30 to TRBJ2-3; D unclear. The clonotype was recovered from a human donor with chronic lymphocytic leukemia. The CDR3 spells CAWTDTDTQYF. CDR3 coding DNA: TGTGCCTGGACGGACACAGATACGCAGTATTTT. The full variable domain, rest sourced from reference TRBV30 and TRBJ2-3, is SQTIHQWPATLVQPVGSPLSLECTVEGTSNPNLYWYRQAAGRGLQLLFYSVGIGQISSEVPQNLSASRPQDRQFILSSKKLLLSDSGFYLCAWTDTDTQYFGPGTRLTVL.